This TCR beta chain was found in a study of cytomegalovirus exposure and HLA in healthy donors (dated by TCRdb to between 2016 and 2019). Notes on the research overall: An earlier analysis of several hundred of the donors reported more than 250 Gb of sequence data and 100 million to 140 million unique TCR beta sequences from 150 million to 200 million T cells. Among some 410 genotyped donors of the cohort, an average of roughly 230,000 unique TCR beta nucleotide sequences was sequenced per donor, of which roughly 18% were non-productive. About 310 gigabases of sequencing data and 70 million to 100 million unique TCR sequences were included in an early release covering roughly 600 HLA-typed donors. Genome-wide SNP genotypes for about 65% of the 666 donors were used in a later genetic analysis, which treated that subset as a discovery cohort. The T cell repertoires of several hundred subjects were profiled by immunosequencing and related to cytomegalovirus serostatus. Typing coverage varied by locus: roughly 620-640 donors for A, B, C, DRB1 and DQB1; 522 for DQA1; more than 600 for DPA1; roughly 470 for DPB1. The study aimed to test whether cataloging public T cell receptors could reveal signatures of past pathogen exposure. In an earlier analysis of a few hundred of the donors, high-throughput TCR beta sequencing was used to judge whether each TCR beta V gene segment behaved as functional or pseudogenic. A handful of DR-DQ haplotypes were treated as single units for association and clustering because of strong linkage in the cohort. Donor age, sex, ethnicity and CMV serostatus were compiled together with the repertoire data. Rather than drawing on any new phenotypic data, the later analysis identified candidate immune exposures from TCR beta sequences and the way those sequences occurred across donors. High-throughput TCR immunosequencing, statistical association of individual TCRs with disease status, and machine learning were combined to predict cytomegalovirus infection status. Among the roughly 400 genotyped donors, about 85% belonged to the genetic ancestry cluster associated with self-reported Caucasian donors. In a later analysis, previously published TCR beta repertoires from 550 to 750 donors were re-analyzed and high-resolution HLA genotyping was added so that TCR occurrence patterns could be studied. All discovery cohort repertoires had been generated on a single sequencing platform. HLA typing covered class I and class II loci at four-digit resolution. In addition to the first cohort of approximately 670 subjects, a separate validation cohort of around 110 different subjects was used. Broad study findings and their caveats: A group of highly shared sequence variants was considered likely to be a technical artifact of the sequencing pipeline. Some IMGT-functional V segments, including TRBV6-2 and TRBV6-3, could not be distinguished by the 87-base-pair reads and were therefore excluded. A later analysis found that HLA-associated TCR beta chains were more clonally expanded and had lower generation probabilities than equally common non-associated chains. Several of the top co-occurrence clusters appeared to be linked to parvovirus B19, influenza, CMV and Epstein-Barr virus, according to a later analysis. In an earlier analysis of several hundred of the donors, most TCR beta V segments were observed in productive rearrangements about 87% or about 30% of the time, broadly matching IMGT annotations. The authors suggested that the approach could potentially be generalized to other disease states and immunological phenotypes. Because counts were too low, about 18 rarely observed V segments, including chromosome 9 orphons, were excluded from the earlier analysis of around 590 of the donors. In a later genetic analysis, fewer N-insertions in productive TCRs were reported among donors in an Asian-associated ancestry cluster than the roughly 640-donor mean. Linkage disequilibrium might explain the correlated functional status among segregating V segments, but an unknown experimental factor could not be excluded. HLA typing was unavailable for some donors at each locus, so association tests used only the typed subset. Specific HLA alleles were associated with 16,951 TCR beta sequences at a false discovery rate of 0.05 in a later analysis. A further reported finding was that TCR beta sequences accurately predicted the HLA-A and HLA-B alleles for most subjects in the first cohort. When HLA alleles, especially DR and DQ, strongly co-occurred, TCR associations were difficult to assign to individual alleles. Three of the identified cytomegalovirus-associated TCR beta chains were confirmed in vitro to be specific for cytomegalovirus antigens. CMV serostatus was the only immune exposure information available for the cohort. The cohort was sequenced for TCR beta chains only, and without alpha or paired-chain data the features that could be detected were limited. An association between a missense DCLRE1C variant and V-gene and J-gene trimming of TCR beta chains was found in a later genetic analysis and replicated in an independent cohort. The classifier was reported to diagnose cytomegalovirus status with high specificity and sensitivity in both the original and validation cohorts. Most TCR sequences were observed very rarely across donors, whereas some public TCRs were present in many individuals. The presence/absence analyses assumed that sequencing depth was roughly uniform across donors, and that assumption may not be true. A later analysis found that most CMV-associated TCR beta chains appeared HLA-restricted, with HLA associations seemingly driven largely by CMV exposure. The study listed 150 to 200 TCR beta chains as associated with cytomegalovirus. In a later analysis, TCR association rates were found to vary across HLA loci, with the most associated TCRs seen for DRB1 alleles and the fewest for HLA-C alleles.

In total, fewer than 750 healthy bone marrow donors made up the cohort. Cohort members were all nominally healthy when sampled, although unrecorded immune exposures were likely present. The donor tested CMV seropositive, placing the donor among the 289 seropositive members of the cohort. Every donor gave a peripheral blood sample, and the peripheral blood mononuclear cells from that sample were used for TCR beta sequencing. The Qiagen DNeasy Blood Extraction Kit was used to extract genomic DNA from the blood cell samples. CDR1 and CDR2, looked up from the germline V gene, are MNHNS and SASEGT. For this chain, trimming is 0 bases at the V end and 6 bases at the J end, and the number of junction bases without a gene match is 8. From the cysteine through the phenylalanine, the CDR3 covers 16 amino acids. The only DNA kept is the CDR3, 48 bases in frame from the first base. This clone appeared many times. Its recognized antigen is unknown. No per-base quality is available; no much larger clone lies one base away.

The receptor library was made with the immunoSEQ multiplex PCR assay. A mixture of 60 forward primers for TCR Vbeta segments and 13 reverse primers for TCR Jbeta segments was used in the multiplex PCR. A multiplex PCR assay on genomic DNA amplified the CDR3 region of rearranged TCR beta genes. On the Illumina HiSeq System, the amplified TCR beta libraries were sequenced as 87-base-pair reads. The study's own analysis went as follows. A later analysis tallied 75 million to 95 million unique TCR beta chains across the 666 repertoires, and 10 million to 11 million of those chains were shared by two or more donors. To remove PCR and sequencing errors, raw reads were error-corrected and collapsed into unique sequences using a nearest-neighbor algorithm that merged closely related sequences. V, D and J gene segments were assigned by aligning CDR3 sequences to IMGT reference sequences. For a sequence to be retained, a match of at least six nucleotides to both a V gene segment and a J gene segment was required. Rearrangements were called productive when the CDR3 lacked stop codons and stayed in frame with V and J; all others were non-productive. CDR3 was defined according to IMGT convention as the region running from the second conserved V-encoded cysteine to the conserved J-encoded phenylalanine. The earlier analysis of 500 to 650 of the donors excluded any sequence lacking an unambiguous match to a single V gene segment. In an earlier analysis of approximately 590 of the donors, a V segment was called functional when productive rearrangements were above 56.7%, and segregating when the standard deviation between donors exceeded 5%. A statistical classification framework was built to diagnose cytomegalovirus status from the catalog of TCR beta chain sequences. In a later analysis, TCR nucleotide sequences were compared against IMGT/GENE-DB human TR gene sequences so that V and J genes could be assigned. A later analysis assigned CDR3 sequences and most-parsimonious VDJ recombination scenarios with the TCRdist pipeline. In a later analysis, every TCR beta chain was defined by the combination of its CDR3 amino acid sequence and its V-gene family, and reads without a unique V-gene family were dropped. To address suspected cross-contamination and a sequencing artifact, a later analysis removed several hundred highly shared, low-generation-probability nucleotide sequences. In a later analysis, a clonal expansion index for each public chain was calculated from normalized within-repertoire ranks of inferred template counts. Generation probabilities in a later analysis came from a VDJ recombination model fitted to out-of-frame rearrangements, and those results were checked against IGoR. A later analysis scored TCR-TCR, TCR-HLA and TCR-CMV co-occurrence with hypergeometric tests, applying a repertoire-size bias correction to TCR pairs. In a later analysis, false discovery rates were estimated by permuting HLA or CMV assignments 20 times. In a later analysis, co-occurring TCRs were grouped using DBSCAN, with TCRdist sequence similarity added in when clustering inside HLA-allele-positive subsets. Co-occurrence clustering excluded repertoires with fewer than 30,000 or more than 120,000 public chains, plus five with anomalous nucleotide sharing. Not all clones reach the TCRdb copy of this immuneACCESS table, which keeps in-frame sequences only. Checked studies attribute under half of the gap to unresolved V genes and leave the rest unexplained. V, J and clone size are those of that table, while D and trimming were read from the DNA. The sample data list tens of thousands of clones, and about 84% of these were observed just once. About 8% of the sample rests with the top ten.

Recombination linked TRBV6-1 to TRBJ1-2; a stretch of 9 junction bases matches TRBD1. Sequencing was carried out using PBMCs. The TCR comes from a man in his late teens or twenties in good health and CMV-seropositive. The DNA is TGTGCCAGCAGTGAAGCACCCGGGACAGGGTATGATGGCTACACCTTC. Protein translation: CASSEAPGTGYDGYTF.